Listed here is a single T cell receptor beta chain. The antigen is not known. The CDR3 has 15 amino acids. Germline V gives CDR1 PRHDT, CDR2 FYEKMQ (reference sequence). The J segment lost 1 base and the V segment lost 0 bases, leaving 3 bases of the junction unmatched. The assay used deep level. Data came from immunoSEQ multiplex PCR; TCRdb stores just in-frame clones and leaves some out. The table shows about 1,900,000 clones, with roughly 95% occurring only once. The naive CD8 fraction comprised CD45RO-negative cells positively selected for CCR7 and excluded terminally differentiated effector memory CD45RA+ cells. These data are taken from a study of shared clonotypes between healthy human individuals. The study, taken as a whole, reports: Incomplete sequencing of sorted subsets was indicated by rarefaction despite large depth. Exclusively blood specimens were collected; tissue repertoires likely differ.

The rearrangement joins TRBV13 to TRBJ2-7; 7 bases align to TRBD1. The sample taken for sequencing was naive CD8+ T cells sorted from blood. The sequence was collected from a man in his late teens or twenties in good health. The CDR3 DNA sequence: TGTGCCAGCAGCTTAGGGACAGGGAAGTCCTACGAGCAGTACTTC. It specifies CASSLGTGKSYEQYF.